The 17 T cell receptor beta chains reported below all come from one sample, sequenced in a study of cytomegalovirus exposure and HLA in healthy donors. A multiplex PCR was run with 60 Vbeta primers and 13 Jbeta primers. Sequencing was performed with immunoSEQ multiplex PCR; in TCRdb, only in-frame clones are kept and a portion is missing. This sample carries approximately 150,000 clones, about 80% of them seen once, and the ten largest clones take almost 7%. The specimen sequenced was PBMCs. The receptors here all came from a man aged 25 to 45 in good health and CMV-seropositive.

V gene TRBV25-1 combines with J gene TRBJ2-1, with D perhaps matching TRBD1 (5 bases). This CDR3 region has 11 residues. Deletions cut 8 bases from V and 8 bases from J, with 10 bases between. CDR1 and CDR2 (germline): MGHDK, SYGVNS. For the CDR3, the DNA is TGTGCCAGCGACCCAGGGTATGAGCAGTTCTTC. Amino acid sequence: CASDPGYEQFF.

There are a few counts of this clone. The chain has TRBV11-3 and TRBJ2-7, with 13 bases matching TRBD2. With V trimmed by 5 bases and J by 0 bases, 4 bases remained unmatched. The CDR3 loop spans 16 amino acids. CDR1 SGHNT and CDR2 YENEEA come from the germline V gene. CDR3 nucleotide sequence: TGTGCCAGCAGCCCCGGGACTAGCGGGACCTCCTACGAGCAGTACTTC. It translates to CASSPGTSGTSYEQYF. The full variable domain, with the rest looked up from reference TRBV11-3 and TRBJ2-7, is EAGVVQSPRYKIIEKKQPVAFWCNPISGHNTLYWYLQNLGQGPELLIRYENEEAVDDSQLPKDRFSAERLKGVDSTLKIQPAELGDSAVYLCASSPGTSGTSYEQYFGPGTRLTVT.

This clone was seen just once. This sequence joins TRBV6-5 and TRBJ1-4, with 7 bases identical to TRBD1. The CDR3 has 14 residues. Germline trimming cut 4 bases from V and 5 bases from J; bases unmatched to any gene: 4. Germline CDR1 reads MNHEY; CDR2 reads SVGAGI. CDR3 sequence (DNA): TGTGCCAGCAGTTCGGACAGGTCGAATGAAAAACTGTTTTTT. Its protein product is CASSSDRSNEKLFF.

In nucleotides, the CDR3 is TGTGCCACCCAAGCGGGAGTCAAAAACATTCAGTACTTC. It codes for CATQAGVKNIQYF. This chain joins TRBV13 and TRBJ2-4; 8 nucleotides align to TRBD2. V lost 10 bases to trimming and J lost 3 bases; unmatched junction nucleotides: 5. The CDR3 consists of 13 residues. The germline V gene encodes CDR1 PRHDT and CDR2 FYEKMQ (reference sequence). The whole variable domain, remainder taken from reference TRBV13 and TRBJ2-4, is AAGVIQSPRHLIKEKRETATLKCYPIPRHDTVYWYQQGPGQDPQFLISFYEKMQSDKGSIPDRFSAQQFSDYHSELNMSSLELGDSALYFCATQAGVKNIQYFGAGTRLSVL.

The chain joins TRBV7-9 to TRBJ2-7; 8 bases line up with TRBD1. The CDR3 is made up of 14 amino acids. Germline trimming cut 5 bases from V and 2 bases from J; bases unmatched to any gene: 5. CDR1 is SEHNR, CDR2 FQNEAQ, per germline (reference sequence). In DNA form, the CDR3 reads TGTGCCAGCAGCCCCGGGACAGGAACCTACGAGCAGTACTTC. Translating it yields CASSPGTGTYEQYF.

V is TRBV11-2 and J is TRBJ2-3, with 11 bases identical to TRBD2. The CDR3 has 15 residues. The V and J ends lost 6 bases and 2 bases, in that order; junction bases with no gene match: 4. CDR1 is SGHAT, CDR2 FQNNGV, per germline. The CDR3 is CASRRLAGNTDTQYF. CDR3 in DNA: TGTGCCAGCAGAAGACTAGCGGGAAACACAGATACGCAGTATTTT.

This chain joins TRBV6-5 and TRBJ1-6, with D possibly being TRBD1 (6 bases). Germline CDR1 is MNHEY and CDR2 is SVGAGI. V dropped 4 bases and J dropped 7 bases, with 11 bases sitting between them. This CDR3 spans 14 amino acids. CDR3 residues: CASSFTGPNSPLHF. For the CDR3, the DNA is TGTGCCAGCAGTTTTACAGGGCCGAATTCACCCCTCCACTTT.

The chain uses TRBV30 and TRBJ2-7, with 13 nucleotides matching TRBD2. Per the germline V gene, CDR1 is GTSNPN and CDR2 is SVGIG (reference sequence). Trimming took 6 bases from V and 7 from J; bases not matched to a gene: 21. This CDR3 region has 18 residues. CDR3 in DNA: TGTGCCTGCGGAAGCGGCGGGACTAGCGGGGAGGGATGGGGTGAGCAGTACTTC. It is translated as CACGSGGTSGEGWGEQYF.

The CDR3: CASSLAGGSNEQFF. The CDR3 nucleotides read TGTGCCAGCAGCCTAGCGGGGGGATCAAATGAGCAGTTCTTC. This chain links TRBV9 with TRBJ2-1, with 11 bases that match TRBD2. V gave up 4 bases and J gave up 7 bases; unmatched junction bases: 4. Per germline, CDR1 SGDLS and CDR2 YYNGEE. The CDR3 has 14 amino acids.

This sequence joins TRBV19 and TRBJ1-5, with D possibly being TRBD1 (5 bases). The V and J ends lost 8 bases and 0 bases respectively, with 8 bases between them. Germline CDR1 is LNHDA and CDR2 is SQIVND (reference sequence). CDR3 length: 13 amino acids. The chain's CDR3 is CASLGRSNQPQHF. In nucleotides, the CDR3 is TGTGCCAGTTTGGGGCGTAGCAATCAGCCCCAGCATTTT. Complete variable domain (other parts from reference TRBV19 and TRBJ1-5): DGGITQSPKYLFRKEGQNVTLSCEQNLNHDAMYWYRQDPGQGLRLIYYSQIVNDFQKGDIAEGYSVSREKKESFPLTVTSAQKNPTAFYLCASLGRSNQPQHFGDGTRLSIL.

This chain connects TRBV4-1 to TRBJ2-7; TRBD2 matches at 9 bases. Germline V lookup: CDR1 MGHRA, CDR2 YSYEKL. The CDR3 totals 17 residues. Trimming took 1 base from V and 12 from J; bases not matched to a gene: 19. The CDR3 sequence is CASSQGPGVAGDTDRYF. Here the CDR3 DNA reads TGCGCCAGCAGCCAAGGACCCGGGGTAGCGGGAGATACAGACCGGTACTTC.

The rearrangement links TRBV7-2 to TRBJ2-1; D unclear. CDR3 length: 14 amino acids. The germline CDR1 and CDR2 sequences are SGHTA and FQGNSA. The V end was cut by 5 bases, the J end by 9 bases, with 17 bases between. Written as DNA, the CDR3 is TGTGCCAGCAGCCCCGCCCCGCTAGACCCTGAGCAGTTCTTC. Its protein product is CASSPAPLDPEQFF. The variable domain in full, completed from reference TRBV7-2 and TRBJ2-1, reads GAGVSQSPSNKVTEKGKDVELRCDPISGHTALYWYRQSLGQGLEFLIYFQGNSAPDKSGLPSDRFSAERTGGSVSTLTIQRTQQEDSAVYLCASSPAPLDPEQFFGPGTRLTVL.

This rearrangement joins TRBV2 to TRBJ2-7; 13 bases fit TRBD2. Per the germline V gene, CDR1 is SNHLY and CDR2 is FYNNEI. There are 17 residues in the CDR3. V was pared by 4 bases and J by 4 bases, with 10 bases of the junction left unmatched. The DNA for the CDR3 is TGTGCCAGCAGTGTCCCCTATGAACTAGCGGGGGGGTACGAGCAGTACTTC. Translated: CASSVPYELAGGYEQYF.

The chain recombines TRBV11-3 with TRBJ2-1; TRBD1 matches at 11 bases. The J segment lost 6 bases and the V segment lost 5 bases, leaving 6 bases of the junction unmatched. This CDR3 contains 15 residues. Germline-derived CDR1 and CDR2 are SGHNT and YENEEA. In DNA, the CDR3 is TGTGCCAGCAGCCCCGGGACAGGGGGACTCAATGAGCAGTTCTTC. It codes for CASSPGTGGLNEQFF.

The chain is built from TRBV4-2 and TRBJ1-3, with D possibly TRBD1 on 6 matching bases. This CDR3 is 14 amino acids long. Deletions cut 5 bases from V and 4 bases from J, with 12 bases between. In germline, CDR1 is LGHNA, CDR2 YNFKEQ. The CDR3 DNA is TGTGCCAGCAGCTCTAACGGACAGGGAAACACCATATATTTT. This translates into CASSSNGQGNTIYF.

This chain connects TRBV2 to TRBJ1-1; possibly TRBD1 for D (5 bases). This CDR3 comprises 14 residues. Germline V gives CDR1 SNHLY, CDR2 FYNNEI. Trimming cost V 2 bases and J 4 bases, with 11 bases left between them. CDR3: CASSEISGITEAFF. The CDR3 DNA follows: TGTGCCAGCAGTGAAATCTCAGGGATCACTGAAGCTTTCTTT.

The chain couples TRBV7-9 to TRBJ1-1; no definite D call. CDR1 and CDR2 (germline): SEHNR, FQNEAQ (reference sequence). V was trimmed by 3 bases and J by 0 bases, leaving 8 bases between them. The CDR3 length is 14 residues. CDR3 region: CASSFGRVNTEAFF. The CDR3 nucleotides read TGTGCCAGCAGCTTTGGGCGGGTGAACACTGAAGCTTTCTTT.